This TCR beta chain was recorded in a study of blood T cell repertoires in COVID-19. About the study: PBMCs, B-cell-depleted T cells, or T cells provided the cDNA or gDNA that made up the material.

The germline V and J ends were trimmed by 2 bases and 5 bases, with 7 bases remaining between them. The CDR3 contains 13 residues. The germline CDR1 and CDR2 sequences are KGHSH and LQKENI. Repertoires were generated with immunoSEQ multiplex PCR, while TCRdb's copy carries only in-frame clones and drops some. The sample has fewer than 80,000 clones; 70% to 90% are singletons. The count of this clone is one. The genes are TRBV18 and TRBJ1-5; the D gene is possibly TRBD1 (5 bases). What was sequenced was peripheral blood. This clonotype originated in a human donor in a cohort sampled during active COVID-19. The CDR3 sequence: CASSPGRDQPQHF. CDR3 DNA sequence: TGTGCCAGCTCACCAGGCAGGGATCAGCCCCAGCATTTT.